The 14 T cell receptor beta chains reported below all come from one sample, sequenced in a study of human thymus T cells. The repertoire was sequenced with immunoSEQ multiplex PCR; TCRdb's copy has only in-frame clones and lacks some. The sample holds about 120,000 clones, 90% to 95% seen once. Surgeons resected thymus tissue during corrective heart surgery. Material for sequencing was thymus tissue. The receptor source for this set is a boy under two years old with a congenital heart defect but otherwise immunologically healthy.

V gene TRBV9 combines with J gene TRBJ1-1; TRBD1 might be the D (6 bases). The V and J ends lost 4 bases and 0 bases respectively, with 19 bases between them. Germline V CDR1 and CDR2: SGDLS, YYNGEE. This CDR3 spans 17 amino acids. This CDR3 is CASSYNQGPYMNTEAFF. The CDR3 DNA is TGTGCCAGCAGCTATAACCAGGGGCCCTACATGAACACTGAAGCTTTCTTT.

V usage is TRBV20-1 and J usage is TRBJ1-1, with a tentative D call TRBD1 (6 bases). This CDR3 is built from 11 residues. The germline V gene encodes CDR1 DFQATT and CDR2 SNEGSKA (reference sequence). Trimming took off 5 bases at V and 5 bases at J, with 9 bases between the two ends. Written as DNA, the CDR3 is TGCAGTGCTTCGAGGGGGACTGAAGCTTTCTTT. It yields the protein CSASRGTEAFF.

J is TRBJ2-1 and V is TRBV7-9; 9 nucleotides agree with TRBD2. J lost 9 bases, V lost 1 base, and 16 bases had no gene match. From germline, CDR1 is SEHNR and CDR2 FQNEAQ (reference sequence). The CDR3 consists of 18 residues. The CDR3: CASSLDLSSGVLVGEQFF. The CDR3 DNA reads TGTGCCAGCAGCTTAGATCTGTCTAGCGGGGTTCTGGTAGGTGAGCAGTTCTTC.

This chain links TRBV30 with TRBJ2-2; TRBD2 matches 7 bases. V lost 3 bases, J lost 0 bases, and 7 bases stayed unmatched. The CDR3 sequence is 16 residues long. Germline V CDR1 and CDR2: GTSNPN, SVGIG (reference sequence). CDR3 sequence (DNA): TGTGCCTGGAGCAAGGTGGCGGGGGCGAACACCGGGGAGCTGTTTTTT. Amino acid sequence: CAWSKVAGANTGELFF.

This rearrangement joins TRBV2 to TRBJ1-4; no clear D. The CDR3 has 15 amino acids. V lost 3 bases and J lost 6, with 14 bases in between. CDR1 SNHLY and CDR2 FYNNEI come from the germline V gene. The CDR3 DNA is TGTGCCAGCAGTGACACCTTCTTAGGTGATGAAAAACTGTTTTTT. Translating gives CASSDTFLGDEKLFF.

The chain recombines TRBV5-8 with TRBJ2-2; D possibly uses TRBD1 or TRBD2 (6 bases each). Trimming took off 1 base at V and 6 bases at J, with 16 bases between the two ends. Looked up from germline, CDR1 is SGHTS and CDR2 is YDEGEE. The CDR3 loop spans 16 amino acids. CDR3 region: CASSLFTGAMSGELFF. Here the CDR3 DNA reads TGTGCCAGCAGCTTGTTTACGGGGGCGATGTCCGGGGAGCTGTTTTTT.

The gene calls are TRBV5-5 and TRBJ2-1, with 7 bases that match TRBD2. CDR3 length equals 16 residues. Germline trimming cut 4 bases from V and 3 bases from J; bases unmatched to any gene: 10. CDR1 is SGHKS and CDR2 is YYEKEE in the germline V gene (reference sequence). CDR3 sequence reads: CASSVTSAKDYNEQFF. The CDR3 DNA follows: TGTGCCAGCAGCGTCACTAGCGCTAAGGACTACAATGAGCAGTTCTTC.

This clone has a single count. This chain connects TRBV10-3 to TRBJ1-1; TRBD1 agrees at 12 bases. Germline CDR1 reads ENHRY; CDR2 reads SYGVKD. The CDR3 is 15 amino acids. Trimming removed 8 bases from V and 11 bases from J; junction bases left unmatched: 15. As DNA, the CDR3 is TGTGCCATCGGGGATAAAGCCGGGACAGGGGGCGAGGCTTTCTTT. Its translation: CAIGDKAGTGGEAFF.

The chain combines TRBV5-1 with TRBJ2-5, with 8 bases matching TRBD2. Per the germline V gene, CDR1 is SGHRS and CDR2 is YFSETQ. This CDR3 comprises 13 residues. V lost 0 bases, J lost 5 bases, and 0 bases stayed unmatched. The CDR3 DNA reads as TGCGCCAGCAGCTTGGGCGGGGGGGAGACCCAGTACTTC. Translated: CASSLGGGETQYF. Full variable domain (missing parts from reference TRBV5-1 and TRBJ2-5): KAGVTQTPRYLIKTRGQQVTLSCSPISGHRSVSWYQQTPGQGLQFLFEYFSETQRNKGNFPGRFSGRQFSNSRSEMNVSTLELGDSALYLCASSLGGGETQYFGPGTRLLVL.

The CDR3 sequence: CASRGELGTQYF. The DNA for the CDR3 is TGTGCCAGCAGAGGGGAATTGGGTACGCAGTATTTT. The chain uses TRBV5-8 and TRBJ2-3, with D possibly matching TRBD1 (5 bases). The CDR3 spans 12 residues. The V gene's germline CDR1 is SGHTS and CDR2 YDEGEE. The germline V and J ends were trimmed by 5 bases and 8 bases, with 12 bases remaining between them.

The J gene is TRBJ2-1, the V gene TRBV28; 11 bases map to TRBD2. CDR3 size: 14 residues. The junction had 3 bases not matched to a gene; V was cut back by 7 bases and J by 4 bases. Germline CDR1 and CDR2: MDHEN and SYDVKM. This CDR3 is CASKGLADYNEQFF. CDR3 nucleotide sequence: TGTGCCAGCAAGGGACTAGCGGATTACAATGAGCAGTTCTTC.

This chain joins TRBV19 and TRBJ1-4; TRBD1 aligns across 8 bases. The CDR3 contains 17 residues. Germline-derived CDR1 and CDR2 are LNHDA and SQIVND (reference sequence). V shed 6 bases and J 7 bases; nucleotides not matched to a gene: 16. CDR3 in DNA: TGTGCCAGTAGCGCACCGGGACAGGTTATGATACCTGAAAAACTGTTTTTT. Its translation is CASSAPGQVMIPEKLFF.

This chain uses TRBV27 with TRBJ2-2, with TRBD1 matching over 10 bases. This CDR3 has 20 residues. Germline V gene lookup returns CDR1 MNHEY and CDR2 SMNVEV (reference sequence). V lost 6 bases and J lost 0; bases outside the gene matches: 16. CDR3 residues: CASSPNRDRGFWSNTGELFF. CDR3 nucleotides: TGTGCCAGCAGCCCCAACCGGGACAGGGGTTTTTGGTCGAACACCGGGGAGCTGTTTTTT.

The chain combines TRBV28 with TRBJ2-3; TRBD1 agrees at 7 bases. The length of the CDR3 is 15 residues. Looked up from germline, CDR1 is MDHEN and CDR2 is SYDVKM. After removal of 6 bases from V and 7 bases from J, the junction contained 13 bases not matched to a gene. CDR3 amino acids: CASSPGQLDEHTQYF. CDR3 nucleotide sequence: TGTGCCAGCAGCCCGGGACAGCTAGATGAGCATACGCAGTATTTT.